A single sample is the source of the 32 T cell receptor beta chains below, sequenced in a study of CXCR3-negative and CXCR3-positive naive CD8 T cells. Overall study findings and caveats: Relative to CXCR3-negative naive cells, CXCR3-positive naive cells had more hydrophobic TRB CDR3s.

TRB cDNA was prepared as libraries by UMI-labeled 5' RACE. TCRdb reworked the 5' RACE reads into one entry per CDR3 protein, no DNA. This specimen shows about 120,000 distinct CDR3 sequences; the ten leading clones hold 0.59%. Antigens for these TCRs are unknown. Source material: naive CXCR3+ CD8+ T cells from blood. Specified subset: CD45RO-CCR7+CD27+CD95- naive CD8+ T cells expressing CXCR3 (TNR3+). The receptors come from a human donor in good health. Some clones in this sample may be carry-over from other donors' samples.

The chain uses TRBV15 and TRBJ2-3. In germline, CDR1 is LNHNV, CDR2 YYDKDF (reference sequence). This CDR3 is built from 13 residues. CDR3 sequence reads: CATSRASTDTQYF.

The chain joins TRBV6-1 to TRBJ2-1; the TCRdb call, TRBD1, lacks DNA for checking. The CDR3 consists of 17 residues. Per germline, CDR1 MNHNS and CDR2 SASEGT. The CDR3: CASNVFSGVSSYNEQFF.

The chain is built from TRBV28 and TRBJ2-7; no DNA is available, so the TRBD2 call from TCRdb remains unchecked. The CDR3 is made up of 14 amino acids. CDR1 MDHEN and CDR2 SYDVKM come from the germline V gene. This CDR3 is CASSKGLAGDEQYF.

V usage is TRBV5-1 and J usage is TRBJ2-1; TCRdb proposes TRBD1, but this gene call is untestable without DNA. Germline loops: CDR1 SGHRS, CDR2 YFSETQ. The CDR3 runs 16 residues. CDR3 region: CASLQWGTGGNNEQFF.

This sequence joins TRBV27 and TRBJ1-5; TCRdb names TRBD1, which stays unverified in the absence of DNA. The germline gives CDR1 MNHEY, CDR2 SMNVEV (reference sequence). The CDR3 loop spans 17 amino acids. This CDR3 reads CASSLSGAGGGNQPQHF.

The chain uses TRBV29-1 and TRBJ2-7; TCRdb lists TRBD1, though no DNA is available to test this call. The germline V gene has CDR1 SQVTM and CDR2 ANQGSEA. The CDR3 loop spans 14 amino acids. CDR3 protein: CSVDQDSPSYEQYF.

J is TRBJ2-7 and V is TRBV20-1; TCRdb indicates TRBD1, and absent DNA this call remains unverified. This CDR3 is 15 amino acids long. The germline gives CDR1 DFQATT, CDR2 SNEGSKA (reference sequence). Here the CDR3 reads CSARGLRAPGYEQYF.

The chain joins TRBV7-6 to TRBJ1-1. The CDR3 covers 13 residues. Germline CDR1 reads SGHVS; CDR2 reads FNYEAQ. CDR3 residues: CASSGVSNTEAFF. Full variable domain (missing parts from reference TRBV7-6 and TRBJ1-1): GAGVSQSPRYKVTKRGQDVALRCDPISGHVSLYWYRQALGQGPEFLTYFNYEAQQDKSGLPNDRFSAERPEGSISTLTIQRTEQRDSAMYRCASSGVSNTEAFFGQGTRLTVV.

The chain joins TRBV2 to TRBJ1-2; the TCRdb call, TRBD1, lacks DNA for checking. Germline V gene sequence: CDR1 SNHLY, CDR2 FYNNEI. The CDR3 extends over 16 amino acids. The CDR3 reads CASSEYGTGDVYGYTF.

CDR3: CAISDGQHGYTF. The chain links TRBV10-3 to TRBJ1-2; TCRdb gives TRBD1 as the D gene, but with no DNA this cannot be confirmed. CDR3 length: 12 residues. Germline CDR1 ENHRY, CDR2 SYGVKD.

The CDR3 spells CASRASASDSYNEQFF. This rearrangement joins TRBV6-4 to TRBJ2-1. This CDR3 is 16 amino acids long. Germline V gives CDR1 MRHNA, CDR2 SNTAGT.

The chain employs TRBV30 and TRBJ2-1. Germline V CDR1 and CDR2: GTSNPN, SVGIG (reference sequence). The CDR3 is made up of 17 amino acids. The CDR3 here is CAWSVRHLVLPYNEQFF.

This chain uses TRBV19 with TRBJ2-5; TCRdb names TRBD2, which stays unverified in the absence of DNA. The CDR3 extends over 13 amino acids. Germline V gene lookup returns CDR1 LNHDA and CDR2 SQIVND (reference sequence). The CDR3 spells CASSFGQRETQYF.

The chain uses TRBV5-6 and TRBJ1-4; without DNA, the TCRdb call of TRBD1 cannot be checked. The CDR3 spans 18 residues. Per the germline V gene, CDR1 is SGHDT and CDR2 is YYEEEE. The CDR3: CASSQSAEAPAYNEKLFF.

V usage is TRBV9 and J usage is TRBJ2-1; the D call of TRBD1 rests on TCRdb alone, since no DNA is present to check it. Germline CDR1 and CDR2: SGDLS and YYNGEE. CDR3 length: 14 amino acids. The CDR3: CASSPGQSYNEQFF.

The J gene is TRBJ2-7, the V gene TRBV7-9. CDR1 and CDR2 (germline): SEHNR, FQNEAQ (reference sequence). The CDR3 consists of 16 residues. The CDR3 here is CASSLAQGNFVYEQYF.

The rearrangement joins TRBV5-1 to TRBJ1-1; TCRdb gives TRBD1 as the D gene, but with no DNA this cannot be confirmed. This CDR3 comprises 15 residues. Per the germline V gene, CDR1 is SGHRS and CDR2 is YFSETQ. CDR3: CASSLASGQNTEAFF. Using reference TRBV5-1 and TRBJ1-1 for the parts outside the CDR3, the full variable domain is KAGVTQTPRYLIKTRGQQVTLSCSPISGHRSVSWYQQTPGQGLQFLFEYFSETQRNKGNFPGRFSGRQFSNSRSEMNVSTLELGDSALYLCASSLASGQNTEAFFGQGTRLTVV.

V and J are TRBV3-1 and TRBJ2-1; TCRdb's D gene call, TRBD2, goes unchecked for lack of DNA. This CDR3 contains 17 residues. In germline, CDR1 is LGHDT, CDR2 YNNKEL (reference sequence). CDR3 protein: CASSEKLLAGESNEQFF.

The CDR3 spells CASSLYSGNAYEQYF. The rearrangement links TRBV5-1 to TRBJ2-7; the TCRdb call, TRBD2, lacks DNA for checking. The CDR3 sequence is 15 residues long. Germline V gives CDR1 SGHRS, CDR2 YFSETQ.

CDR3 protein: CASSHGLALTDTQYF. The V and J genes are TRBV23-1 and TRBJ2-3; TCRdb's assignment of TRBD2 cannot be checked, as there is no DNA. TRBV23-1 is assigned to the ORF class and has an uncertain function. There are 15 residues in the CDR3.

The chain has TRBV29-1 and TRBJ2-7. The CDR3 length is 13 residues. CDR1 SQVTM and CDR2 ANQGSEA come from the germline V gene. CDR3 sequence reads: CSVEAGGPYEQYF.

The chain joins TRBV27 to TRBJ1-2; lacking DNA, the TRBD1 call made by TCRdb goes unchecked. In germline, CDR1 is MNHEY, CDR2 SMNVEV (reference sequence). CDR3 length equals 15 residues. This CDR3 is CASSLTGQGSYGYTF.

This sequence joins TRBV7-7 and TRBJ2-5; TCRdb calls TRBD1, which cannot be checked without DNA. CDR1 and CDR2 (germline): SSHAT, FNYEAQ (reference sequence). CDR3 length equals 19 residues. The CDR3 is CASSTVPWTGGGLKETQYF.

The rearrangement uses TRBV5-1 and TRBJ2-1; without DNA, the TCRdb call of TRBD1 cannot be checked. Germline assignment: CDR1 SGHRS and CDR2 YFSETQ. The CDR3 totals 13 residues. The CDR3 sequence: CASSPQTGGDVFF.

The V gene is TRBV6-6, the J gene TRBJ2-1; checking the TCRdb D call of TRBD1 is not possible without DNA. The CDR3 runs 15 residues. Per the germline V gene, CDR1 is MNHNY and CDR2 is SVGAGI (reference sequence). The CDR3 here is CASSPGQGILGEQFF.

This chain joins TRBV4-3 and TRBJ2-3. The CDR3 is made up of 14 amino acids. Germline V gene lookup returns CDR1 LGHNA and CDR2 YSLEER. The CDR3 sequence is CASSAGLATDTQYF.

The chain links TRBV5-5 to TRBJ1-1. In germline, CDR1 is SGHKS, CDR2 YYEKEE (reference sequence). The CDR3 covers 14 residues. CDR3 region: CASSLSPVNTEAFF.

This sequence joins TRBV20-1 and TRBJ2-7; the TCRdb call, TRBD1, lacks DNA for checking. The V gene's germline CDR1 is DFQATT and CDR2 SNEGSKA (reference sequence). CDR3 length: 15 amino acids. The CDR3: CSASYPGGGSYEQYF.

This rearrangement joins TRBV24-1 to TRBJ2-2; with no DNA, the TCRdb D assignment of TRBD1 cannot be verified. The CDR3 loop spans 14 amino acids. The germline V gene has CDR1 KGHDR and CDR2 SFDVKD. CDR3: CAHRRAGYTGELFF.

The chain carries TRBV10-3 and TRBJ1-2; TCRdb picks TRBD1, but there is no DNA to check that call. The length of the CDR3 is 13 residues. Germline assignment: CDR1 ENHRY and CDR2 SYGVKD. CDR3 residues: CATSSGGPYGYTF.

This chain connects TRBV29-1 to TRBJ2-1; TCRdb's D call of TRBD1 is untestable without DNA. Germline lookup yields CDR1 SQVTM and CDR2 ANQGSEA. CDR3 size: 13 residues. CDR3 sequence reads: CSVEGRGADEQFF.

The chain joins TRBV29-1 to TRBJ1-2. The length of the CDR3 is 13 residues. The germline CDR1 and CDR2 sequences are SQVTM and ANQGSEA. CDR3 sequence reads: CSVSGSGNYGYTF.